What follows is one T cell receptor (beta chain) and its context. Its specificity is not known. It was 5'RACE with constant-segment primers that produced the TCR alpha and TCR beta cDNA libraries, which carried sample barcodes and UMIs. TCRdb analysed the 5' RACE reads with MiXCR anew, one entry per CDR3 protein. The sample gives roughly 400,000 distinct CDR3 sequences, more than 15% of which show up once; 20% to 25% is in the top ten. Trimming cost V 3 bases and J 8 bases, with 17 bases left between them. CDR3 length: 15 residues. Germline loops: CDR1 LNHDA, CDR2 SQIVND (reference sequence). These data belong to a study of T-cell memory formation after mild COVID-19. Study context: Largely, the TCR clusters proved donor specific. General study points: Confirmation was lacking for SARS-CoV-2 specificity of second-wave clones that peaked on day 37.

This chain connects TRBV19 to TRBJ2-1; D tentatively fits TRBD1 or TRBD2 (5 bases each). Sequences were obtained from PBMCs or a T cell subset sorted from them (not recorded which). This clonotype originated in a man younger than 35 who had mild COVID-19 (a few samples of this study predate the infection). Cell type and time point are not known. CDR3 in DNA: TGTGCCAGTAGTATGGCCGGGACGGCGGTTCATGAGCAGTTCTTC. It codes for CASSMAGTAVHEQFF.